One sample yielded the 26 T cell receptor beta chains listed below, sequenced in a study of shared clonotypes between healthy human individuals. Naive CD8 cells comprised CD45RO-negative, CCR7-positively selected cells, excluding terminally differentiated effector memory CD45RA+ cells. Assay used: immunoSEQ multiplex PCR; TCRdb lists only in-frame clones, some missing. The top ten hold about 1.1% of the sample, which has some 2 million clones, approximately 95% seen once. Input material: naive CD8+ T cells sorted from blood. The receptors were gathered from a man between 18 and 29 years old in good health.

This sequence joins TRBV27 and TRBJ2-1, with 11 bases fitting TRBD2. The CDR3 consists of 13 residues. CDR1 and CDR2 (germline): MNHEY, SMNVEV (reference sequence). The trim removed 6 bases at V and 5 bases at J, leaving 0 bases unmatched. The CDR3 reads CASRLAGDNEQFF. In nucleotides, the CDR3 is TGTGCCAGCAGACTAGCGGGAGACAATGAGCAGTTCTTC.

This clone was counted a single time. The chain couples TRBV19 to TRBJ2-2; a weak D match, TRBD1 (5 bases). The germline V and J ends were trimmed by 5 bases and 5 bases, with 9 bases remaining between them. The germline V gene encodes CDR1 LNHDA and CDR2 SQIVND (reference sequence). The CDR3 is made up of 13 amino acids. The CDR3 DNA follows: TGTGCCAGTAGTCGCAGGGTGACCGGGGAGCTGTTTTTT. It specifies CASSRRVTGELFF.

This chain links TRBV7-2 with TRBJ2-3; 10 bases align to TRBD2. CDR3 size: 16 residues. After removal of 5 bases from V and 4 bases from J, the junction contained 9 bases not matched to a gene. Germline V gives CDR1 SGHTA, CDR2 FQGNSA. The CDR3 loop is CASSAEREGLADTQYF. The CDR3 region has the DNA TGTGCCAGCAGCGCCGAGCGGGAGGGCCTCGCAGATACGCAGTATTTT.

This chain connects TRBV4-3 to TRBJ1-1; TRBD1 matches at 7 bases. With V trimmed by 4 bases and J by 5 bases, 10 bases remained unmatched. The CDR3 contains 15 residues. The V gene's germline CDR1 is LGHNA and CDR2 YSLEER. CDR3 sequence reads: CASSLKQGPGTEAFF. CDR3 coding DNA: TGCGCCAGCAGCCTAAAACAGGGGCCGGGAACTGAAGCTTTCTTT.

The V call is TRBV2, the J call TRBJ2-1; the match to TRBD2 covers 15 bases. The V segment lost 5 bases and the J segment 8 bases; nucleotides outside the gene matches: 10. Germline assignment: CDR1 SNHLY and CDR2 FYNNEI. The CDR3 is made up of 17 amino acids. For the CDR3, the DNA is TGTGCCAGCAGTTGGACTAGCGGGGGGGCCCCCTCCGATGAGCAGTTCTTC. Its protein is CASSWTSGGAPSDEQFF.

The gene calls are TRBV27 and TRBJ2-4; D gene uncertain. Germline V gene sequence: CDR1 MNHEY, CDR2 SMNVEV (reference sequence). V lost 11 bases and J 5 bases, leaving 13 bases between the germline ends. This CDR3 has 12 residues. CDR3 coding DNA: TGTGCCTGCGGATCGGTACAAAACATTCAGTACTTC. Its translation: CACGSVQNIQYF.

This clone has a handful of counts. As DNA, the CDR3 is TGTGCCAGTGGGAACACTGAAGCTTTCTTT. Translating it yields CASGNTEAFF. The chain is built from TRBV19 and TRBJ1-1; D is unclear. The ends were cut back, 8 bases at V and 1 base at J, with 2 bases in the middle. Germline V lookup: CDR1 LNHDA, CDR2 SQIVND (reference sequence). This CDR3 is 10 amino acids long.

CDR3 loop: CASIGRGANEQFF. In DNA, the CDR3 is TGTGCCAGCATAGGGAGGGGGGCGAATGAGCAGTTCTTC. The V gene is TRBV13, the J gene TRBJ2-1; tentatively, D is TRBD2 (7 bases). Germline assignment: CDR1 PRHDT and CDR2 FYEKMQ (reference sequence). CDR3 size: 13 residues. Trimming removed 7 bases from V and 7 bases from J, with 14 bases in between.

The chain uses TRBV4-1 and TRBJ2-7; the D gene is possibly TRBD2 (5 bases). Between the trimmed V and J ends, which lost 1 base and 1 base, there was a span of 11 bases. Per the germline V gene, CDR1 is MGHRA and CDR2 is YSYEKL. The CDR3 sequence is 15 residues long. The CDR3 sequence is CASSQGGRSSYEQYF. In DNA, the CDR3 is TGCGCCAGCAGCCAAGGTGGGAGATCGTCCTACGAGCAGTACTTC.

The chain recombines TRBV5-5 with TRBJ1-2; D ambiguous. With 1 base removed from V and 3 bases from J, the gap between germline ends came to 7 bases. The V gene's germline CDR1 is SGHKS and CDR2 YYEKEE (reference sequence). The CDR3 totals 13 residues. CDR3 nucleotide sequence: TGTGCCAGCAGCTTGTCCACGTACTATGGCTACACCTTC. This encodes CASSLSTYYGYTF.

The chain is built from TRBV2 and TRBJ2-5; 9 nucleotides match TRBD2. This CDR3 spans 14 amino acids. Trimming at V came to 7 bases and at J to 3 bases, leaving 6 bases not matched to a gene. In germline, CDR1 is SNHLY, CDR2 FYNNEI. The CDR3 DNA reads TGTGCCAGCATAGGGGCTAGCGGGGAAGAGACCCAGTACTTC. As protein: CASIGASGEETQYF. The variable domain in full, with the rest retrieved from reference TRBV2 and TRBJ2-5, is EPEVTQTPSHQVTQMGQEVILRCVPISNHLYFYWYRQILGQKVEFLVSFYNNEISEKSEIFDDQFSVERPDGSNFTLKIRSTKLEDSAMYFCASIGASGEETQYFGPGTRLLVL.

This sequence joins TRBV4-3 and TRBJ2-7; D is perhaps TRBD1 or TRBD2 (5 bases each). The CDR3 loop spans 13 amino acids. Trimming pared 1 base from V and 3 bases from J, leaving 7 bases between. CDR1 LGHNA and CDR2 YSLEER come from the germline V gene. The CDR3 region has the DNA TGCGCCAGCAGCCAAGCGGGGCACTACGAGCAGTACTTC. It specifies CASSQAGHYEQYF.

V and J are TRBV6-5 and TRBJ1-6; unclear D gene. The CDR3 has 15 residues. V was clipped by 7 bases and J by 9 bases, with 19 bases between them. Germline CDR1 MNHEY, CDR2 SVGAGI. The CDR3 is CASNPSTVAISPLHF. CDR3 DNA sequence: TGTGCCAGCAATCCCTCGACGGTCGCCATTTCACCCCTCCACTTT.

The rearrangement links TRBV19 to TRBJ1-1, with D perhaps TRBD1 (6 bases). The CDR3 spans 14 residues. Per the germline V gene, CDR1 is LNHDA and CDR2 is SQIVND (reference sequence). With 8 bases removed from V and 1 base from J, the gap between germline ends came to 14 bases. CDR3 nucleotides: TGTGCCAGTTATAAGGACAGCTCGAACACTGAAGCTTTCTTT. Translated: CASYKDSSNTEAFF.

In this sample, this clone turned up once. V is TRBV14 and J is TRBJ2-1, with TRBD1 matching over 9 bases. Per germline, CDR1 SGHDN and CDR2 FVKESK. J was trimmed by 4 bases and V by 2 bases; bases with no gene match: 6. The CDR3 has 16 residues. The CDR3 DNA sequence: TGTGCCAGCAGCCAATCCGGGACAGGGACGTACAATGAGCAGTTCTTC. Translation gives CASSQSGTGTYNEQFF.

The chain couples TRBV10-2 to TRBJ2-3; D is uncertain. In germline, CDR1 is WSHSY, CDR2 SAAADI. Trimming left V 8 bases short and J 3 bases short, with 12 bases between. There are 13 residues in the CDR3. This CDR3 is CASRPLETDTQYF. DNA for the CDR3: TGCGCCAGCCGGCCCTTGGAAACAGATACGCAGTATTTT.

This rearrangement joins TRBV28 to TRBJ1-5; a weak D match, TRBD1 (6 bases). This CDR3 is built from 17 residues. CDR1 and CDR2 (germline): MDHEN, SYDVKM. V was trimmed by 1 base and J by 0 bases, leaving 13 bases between them. The CDR3 region is CASSLFGTPYSNQPQHF. The CDR3 DNA reads TGTGCCAGCAGTTTATTTGGGACACCTTATAGCAATCAGCCCCAGCATTTT.

J is TRBJ2-3 and V is TRBV7-9, with 12 nucleotides matching TRBD2. Germline CDR1 and CDR2: SEHNR and FQNEAQ (reference sequence). V shed 4 bases and J 6 bases; nucleotides not matched to a gene: 17. The CDR3 contains 19 residues. The CDR3 DNA follows: TGTGCCAGCAGCTCCCCCACGCGCGGACTAGCGGGGACCAGGGATACGCAGTATTTT. This translates into CASSSPTRGLAGTRDTQYF. Variable domain in full (rest from reference TRBV7-9 and TRBJ2-3): DTGVSQNPRHKITKRGQNVTFRCDPISEHNRLYWYRQTLGQGPEFLTYFQNEAQLEKSRLLSDRFSAERPKGSFSTLEIQRTEQGDSAMYLCASSSPTRGLAGTRDTQYFGPGTRLTVL.

The chain recombines TRBV4-1 with TRBJ2-7, with 11 bases lining up with TRBD1. The CDR3 is 17 residues long. Trimming took 0 bases from V and 3 from J; bases not matched to a gene: 7. Germline lookup yields CDR1 MGHRA and CDR2 YSYEKL. The CDR3 sequence is CASSQDSVGTGGYEQYF. The CDR3 coding sequence is TGCGCCAGCAGCCAAGATTCTGTCGGGACAGGGGGCTACGAGCAGTACTTC.

This clone has only one observation. The gene calls are TRBV5-4 and TRBJ2-3, with 8 bases lining up with TRBD1. Germline values: CDR1 SGHNT, CDR2 YYREEE (reference sequence). V dropped 0 bases and J dropped 3; count of bases not matched to a gene: 9. The CDR3 length is 17 residues. CDR3 in amino acids: CASSLEGQGAETDTQYF. CDR3 coding DNA: TGTGCCAGCAGCTTGGAAGGCCAGGGGGCCGAAACAGATACGCAGTATTTT.

The J gene is TRBJ2-3, the V gene TRBV7-8; tentative D call: TRBD2 (5 bases). The CDR3 has 21 residues. The ends were cut back, 2 bases at V and 4 bases at J, with 31 bases in the middle. Germline assignment: CDR1 SGHVS and CDR2 FQNEAQ. The CDR3 sequence is CASSLPSGDVPAVLRADTQYF. The CDR3 DNA follows: TGTGCCAGCAGCTTACCCTCCGGGGATGTCCCCGCCGTGCTCCGGGCAGATACGCAGTATTTT. The full variable domain, rest sourced from reference TRBV7-8 and TRBJ2-3, is GAGVSQSPRYKVAKRGQDVALRCDPISGHVSLFWYQQALGQGPEFLTYFQNEAQLDKSGLPSDRFFAERPEGSVSTLKIQRTQQEDSAVYLCASSLPSGDVPAVLRADTQYFGPGTRLTVL.

This chain uses TRBV10-2 with TRBJ2-5; D may correspond to TRBD1 or TRBD2 (5 bases each). TRBJ2-7 explains the end of the DNA better; the J call may be wrong. This CDR3 comprises 15 residues. Germline lookup yields CDR1 WSHSY and CDR2 SAAADI. CDR3 residues: CASSELPGSSYEQYF. CDR3 coding DNA: TGCGCCAGCAGTGAGCTACCAGGGAGCTCCTACGAGCAGTACTTC.

CDR3: CASSFMGQETQYF. The CDR3 nucleotides read TGTGCCAGCAGTTTCATGGGCCAAGAGACCCAGTACTTC. This chain links TRBV28 with TRBJ2-5; no clear D gene. In germline, CDR1 is MDHEN, CDR2 SYDVKM. The CDR3 loop spans 13 amino acids. Trimming removed 3 bases at V and 1 base at J, with 6 bases between.

The chain uses TRBV11-2 and TRBJ2-7; either TRBD1 or TRBD2 may supply D (5 bases each). The ends were cut back, 4 bases at V and 3 bases at J, with 13 bases in the middle. The CDR3 is 14 amino acids. From germline, CDR1 is SGHAT and CDR2 FQNNGV. The CDR3 nucleotides are TGTGCCAGCAGCTCCGCAGGGAGCGTCTACGAGCAGTACTTC. This translates into CASSSAGSVYEQYF.

V usage is TRBV6-5 and J usage is TRBJ1-5; TRBD1 aligns across 8 bases. Germline V gene data show CDR1 as MNHEY and CDR2 as SVGAGI. This CDR3 is 14 amino acids long. V gave up 4 bases and J gave up 6 bases; unmatched junction bases: 5. CDR3 sequence (DNA): TGTGCCAGCAGTTCGGACAGGGCTGTTCAGCCCCAGCATTTT. Amino acids: CASSSDRAVQPQHF.

A remark on this clone: A clone one base away is much larger, so this may be a read error. The same CDR3 arises from other DNA sequences in this sample as well. The V call is TRBV13, the J call TRBJ2-7; the match to TRBD1 covers 10 bases. The CDR3 loop spans 14 amino acids. V was pared by 2 bases and J by 3 bases, with 1 base of the junction left unmatched. Germline values: CDR1 PRHDT, CDR2 FYEKMQ (reference sequence). CDR3 sequence: CASSLRTGGYEQYF. As DNA, the CDR3 is TGTGCCAGCAGCTTACGGACAGGGGGCTACGAGCAGTACTTC.